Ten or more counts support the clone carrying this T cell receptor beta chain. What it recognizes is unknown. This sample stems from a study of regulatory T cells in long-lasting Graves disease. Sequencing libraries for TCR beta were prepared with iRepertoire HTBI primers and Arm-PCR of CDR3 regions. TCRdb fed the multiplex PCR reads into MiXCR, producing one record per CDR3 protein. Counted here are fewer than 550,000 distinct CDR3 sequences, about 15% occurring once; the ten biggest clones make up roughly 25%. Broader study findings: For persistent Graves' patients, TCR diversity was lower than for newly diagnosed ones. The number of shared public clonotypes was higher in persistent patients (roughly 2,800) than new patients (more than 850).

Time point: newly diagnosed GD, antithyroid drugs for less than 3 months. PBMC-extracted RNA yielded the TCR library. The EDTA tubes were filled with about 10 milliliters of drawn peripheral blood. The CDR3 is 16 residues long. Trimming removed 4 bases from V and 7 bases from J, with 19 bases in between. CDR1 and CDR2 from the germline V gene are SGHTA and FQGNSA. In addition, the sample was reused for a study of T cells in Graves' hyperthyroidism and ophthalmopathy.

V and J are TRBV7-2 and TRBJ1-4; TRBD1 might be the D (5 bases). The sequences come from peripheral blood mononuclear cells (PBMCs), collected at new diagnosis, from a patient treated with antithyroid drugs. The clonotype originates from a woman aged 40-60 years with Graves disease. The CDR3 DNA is TGTGCCAGCAGCTCAAATCGACAGTCTGGAGGTGAAAAACTGTTTTTT. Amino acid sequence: CASSSNRQSGGEKLFF. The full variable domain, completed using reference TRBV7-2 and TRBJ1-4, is GAGVSQSPSNKVTEKGKDVELRCDPISGHTALYWYRQSLGQGLEFLIYFQGNSAPDKSGLPSDRFSAERTGGSVSTLTIQRTQQEDSAVYLCASSSNRQSGGEKLFFGSGTQLSVL.